This T cell receptor beta chain is drawn from a study of T-cell memory formation after mild COVID-19. Germline V gives CDR1 LGHDT, CDR2 YNNKEL (reference sequence). Between the trimmed V and J ends, which lost 0 bases and 0 bases, there was a span of 5 bases. There are 14 residues in the CDR3. The study, taken as a whole, reports: Mainly CM and EM harbored the contracting CD4+ clones; mainly EMRA harbored the CD8+ ones. Contracting clones from day 15 to 85 had balanced CD4/CD8; later expanders favoured CD4+. The finding that pre-infection memory included some responding clones suggested that cross-reactive memory joined.

Notes on this clonotype: Its antigen is not identified.

From 5'RACE with constant-segment primers came TCR alpha and TCR beta cDNA libraries that carried sample barcodes and UMIs. TCRdb reprocessed the 5' RACE reads via MiXCR and lists one record per CDR3 protein. The data contain around 250,000 distinct CDR3 sequences, 15% to 17% of them singletons. The chain couples TRBV3-1 to TRBJ1-1; D is undetermined. Sequencing was done on a sample of PBMCs or a T cell subset sorted from them (not recorded which). This sequence was found in an adult woman who had mild COVID-19 (a few samples of this study predate the infection). Cell type and time point are not known. CDR3 DNA sequence: TGTGCCAGCAGCCAAGACGGCCTGAACACTGAAGCTTTCTTT. Translated: CASSQDGLNTEAFF.